These T cell receptor beta chains were read from a single sample in a study of blood T cell repertoires in COVID-19. Some clones are missing from TCRdb's copy, which holds only in-frame ones; the method was immunoSEQ multiplex PCR. The sample consists of a few hundred thousand clones, approximately 81% of them appearing once. The specimen sequenced was peripheral blood. The receptors derive from a woman aged 18-29 years with acute or convalescent COVID-19. Both conserved end residues are part of each CDR3. Each record gives: J gene, CDR3 length, D gene, clone size, V gene, CDR3 DNA, CDR3 protein. The D gene is left open where the match is weak. Part of the rows lack a size; the others show once, few, many or a class for expanded clones.

TRBJ1-4,14,-,-,TRBV6-6,TGTGCCAGCAGTTACCGGACAGAGGATGAAAAACTGTTTTTT,CASSYRTEDEKLFF
TRBJ2-1,15,TRBD1,-,TRBV4-1,TGCGCCAGCAGCCAAGATCCAGGGGGAGACAATGAGCAGTTCTTC,CASSQDPGGDNEQFF
TRBJ1-4,16,-,-,TRBV28,TGTGCCAGCAGTTTTTCGCCCGGACAGCCTAATGAAAAACTGTTTTTT,CASSFSPGQPNEKLFF
TRBJ1-5,12,-,-,TRBV12-3/TRBV12-4,TGTGCCAGCAGTTTAGACAGCCAGCCCCAGCATTTT,CASSLDSQPQHF
TRBJ1-5,16,TRBD1,-,TRBV30,TGTGCCTGGAGTGTCAACAGGGGTTATAGCAATCAGCCCCAGCATTTT,CAWSVNRGYSNQPQHF
TRBJ2-5,11,-,-,TRBV7-8,TGTGCCAGCAGCTCATCGGGGACCCAGTACTTC,CASSSSGTQYF
TRBJ1-5,14,TRBD1,few,TRBV11-2,TGTGCCAGCAGCCTCGGACAGGGGCAACAGCCCCAGCATTTT,CASSLGQGQQPQHF
TRBJ2-7,13,TRBD1,few,TRBV6-5,TGTGCCAGCACCCGGGACAGGGACCACGAGCAGTACTTC,CASTRDRDHEQYF
TRBJ1-6,15,-,few,TRBV11-1,TGTGCCAGCAGCCCGGGATTATCCTATAATTCACCCCTCCACTTT,CASSPGLSYNSPLHF
TRBJ1-5,13,-,few,TRBV6-1,TGTGCCAGCAGTGACAGGAGGGATCAGCCCCAGCATTTT,CASSDRRDQPQHF
TRBJ1-1,14,-,few,TRBV10-3,TGTGCCATCAGTGAGTCGTCCGGGAACACTGAAGCTTTCTTT,CAISESSGNTEAFF
TRBJ2-1,15,TRBD2,-,TRBV2,TGTGCCAGCAGGGGGGGTCTAGCGGGAGAGAATGAGCAGTTCTTC,CASRGGLAGENEQFF
TRBJ2-5,15,-,-,TRBV7-3,TGTGCCAGCAGCTCGACCGGGATCGGGGGAGAGACCCAGTACTTC,CASSSTGIGGETQYF
TRBJ1-5,15,-,-,TRBV19,TGTGCCAGTAAACAGTGGAGGGGTACCAATCAGCCCCAGCATTTT,CASKQWRGTNQPQHF
TRBJ2-5,14,-,-,TRBV2,TGTGCCAGCAGTGGCCCAGGAGGCGGAGAGACCCAGTACTTC,CASSGPGGGETQYF
TRBJ2-3,13,-,-,TRBV12-3/TRBV12-4,TGTGCCAGCACTCTTAAGGGGGCAGATACGCAGTATTTT,CASTLKGADTQYF
TRBJ2-1,14,-,-,TRBV28,TGTGCCAGCAGTTTGGGGGCAGCTTACAATGAGCAGTTCTTC,CASSLGAAYNEQFF
TRBJ2-7,13,TRBD1,few,TRBV11-2,TGTGCCAGCAGTTCAGGGGGCACTTACGAGCAGTACTTC,CASSSGGTYEQYF
TRBJ2-2,15,TRBD2,-,TRBV6-5,TGTGCCAGCAGTTACAGTGGGAGGGGCACCGGGGAGCTGTTTTTT,CASSYSGRGTGELFF
TRBJ2-5,16,-,-,TRBV15,TGTGCCACCAGCGGTAAGACAGGGATAGCGGAAGAGACCCAGTACTTC,CATSGKTGIAEETQYF
TRBJ1-4,13,-,-,TRBV28,TGTGCCAGCAGTTTAAGGACACATGAAAAACTGTTTTTT,CASSLRTHEKLFF
TRBJ1-2,12,-,-,TRBV28,TGTGCCAGCAGCGAGAGAAACTATGGCTACACCTTC,CASSERNYGYTF
TRBJ2-1,17,TRBD2,-,TRBV3-1/TRBV3-2,TGTGCCAGCAGCCTCGGACTAGCGGGAGTAGGCTACAATGAGCAGTTCTTC,CASSLGLAGVGYNEQFF
TRBJ2-3,15,-,-,TRBV5-4,TGTGCCAGCAGCTTGACAGGACGTAGCACAGATACGCAGTATTTT,CASSLTGRSTDTQYF
TRBJ2-5,14,TRBD1,-,TRBV4-1,TGCGCCAGCAGCACTCAGGGGGCAGGAGAGACCCAGTACTTC,CASSTQGAGETQYF
TRBJ2-5,17,TRBD2,-,TRBV5-5,TGTGCCAGCAGCTTGGGACTAGCGGGAGAGGGGGGAGAGACCCAGTACTTC,CASSLGLAGEGGETQYF
TRBJ1-2,17,-,-,TRBV6-4,TGTGCCAGCAGTGACTCGAATAAGCCGGGAAGGTTCTATGGCTACACCTTC,CASSDSNKPGRFYGYTF
TRBJ1-1,13,TRBD1,-,TRBV3-1/TRBV3-2,TGTGCCAGCAGCCCCAGACAGGGGACTGAAGCTTTCTTT,CASSPRQGTEAFF
TRBJ2-7,13,-,-,TRBV10-3,TGTGCCATCAGTGTGGGGGCTGGGTACGAGCAGTACTTC,CAISVGAGYEQYF
TRBJ2-7,16,TRBD2,once,TRBV9,TGTGCCAGCAGCAAGGGAGGACTAGCGGTTGCCTACGAGCAGTACTTC,CASSKGGLAVAYEQYF
TRBJ2-3,15,TRBD2,-,TRBV7-3,TGTGCCAGCAGCCCAGGGACTAGCGGTGGAGATACGCAGTATTTT,CASSPGTSGGDTQYF
TRBJ1-1,18,TRBD1,-,TRBV5-5,TGTGCCAGCAGCGTTTTCGGGACAGGGGACGGGATGAACACTGAAGCTTTCTTT,CASSVFGTGDGMNTEAFF
TRBJ2-7,14,TRBD1,-,TRBV11-1,TGTGCCAGCAGCGCGGGACAGGGGTACTACGAGCAGTACTTC,CASSAGQGYYEQYF
TRBJ1-3,14,-,-,TRBV3-1/TRBV3-2,TGTGCCAGCAGCAGTGCCTGGGGCGTAGGCACCATATATTTT,CASSSAWGVGTIYF
TRBJ2-7,15,-,once,TRBV4-1,TGCGCCAGCAGCCTAGGACCACGGGGATTCTACGAGCAGTACTTC,CASSLGPRGFYEQYF